This is a list of T cell receptor beta chains from one sample in a study of blood T cell repertoires in COVID-19. Clones were sequenced by immunoSEQ multiplex PCR, and TCRdb holds only the in-frame ones, with some missing. The sample carries some 210,000 clones, 70% to 90% recorded once. Specimen: PBMCs or T cells enriched from blood (not recorded which). The receptors were sampled from a young man with acute COVID-19. The CDR3 runs from the conserved cysteine through the conserved F or W. A D gene is named only where the DNA matches it firmly. Size is omitted from some rows. Given values are once, few, many or a class for expanded clones.

DNA,CDR3,J,V,size,D
TGCGCCAGCAGCCAAGGGGGTAGCGGGGGCTATGGAGAGACCCAGTACTTC,CASSQGGSGGYGETQYF,TRBJ2-5,TRBV4-1,.,TRBD2
TGCAGCGTTGAAACGGGGGGGTACAATGAGCAGTTCTTC,CSVETGGYNEQFF,TRBJ2-1,TRBV29-1,.,TRBD2
TGCAGCGTTGAAGATGTGAGCGAGACCCAGTACTTC,CSVEDVSETQYF,TRBJ2-5,TRBV29-1,.,.
TGCGCCAGCAGCCGGATAGAGGTTAACACTGAAGCTTTCTTT,CASSRIEVNTEAFF,TRBJ1-1,TRBV5-1,.,.
TGTGCCAGCAGTCGACAGGGTGGGACTGAAGCTTTCTTT,CASSRQGGTEAFF,TRBJ1-1,TRBV3-1/TRBV3-2,.,TRBD1
TGTGCCAGCAGTGACACTAGAACCGGGGAGCTGTTTTTT,CASSDTRTGELFF,TRBJ2-2,TRBV12-3/TRBV12-4,.,.
TGTGCCAGCAGCGGTAGCGGGGGGGCTTGGGAGACCCAGTACTTC,CASSGSGGAWETQYF,TRBJ2-5,TRBV7-3,.,TRBD2
TGCGCCAGCAGTCTCGCAGGGGGAGGGACAGGGGCAGGTGGGGCCAACGTCCTGACTTTC,CASSLAGGGTGAGGANVLTF,TRBJ2-6,TRBV4-1,.,TRBD1
TGTGCCAGCAGCGTAATTAAGGGGAAGACTGAAGCTTTCTTT,CASSVIKGKTEAFF,TRBJ1-1,TRBV9,.,.
TGCGCCAGCAGCGCACAGCCCGGAAGCACAGATACGCAGTATTTT,CASSAQPGSTDTQYF,TRBJ2-3,TRBV5-1,many,.
TGTGCCAGCAGCGCCTCCTCAGCGGGTTGGACTGAAGCTTTCTTT,CASSASSAGWTEAFF,TRBJ1-1,TRBV11-2,.,.
TGTGCCAGCAGCGTAGGCGATAGCGGGGCAGATACGCAGTATTTT,CASSVGDSGADTQYF,TRBJ2-3,TRBV9,.,TRBD2
TGCGCCAGCAGCTTAGCCGGCGGATTCTCCTACAATGAGCAGTTCTTC,CASSLAGGFSYNEQFF,TRBJ2-1,TRBV5-1,.,.
TGTGCCAGCAGTACCCGAGAGAAGGGGGGCTACACCTTC,CASSTREKGGYTF,TRBJ1-2,TRBV6-5,few,.
TGTGCCAGTAGTATAGGGGGGGGAGGAACAGATACGCAGTATTTT,CASSIGGGGTDTQYF,TRBJ2-3,TRBV19,.,TRBD2
TGTGCCAGCAGTTACGGCAACTCTGGAAACACCATATATTTT,CASSYGNSGNTIYF,TRBJ1-3,TRBV6-5,.,.
TGTGCCAGCAGTCATCAGTGGAATGAGCAGTTCTTC,CASSHQWNEQFF,TRBJ2-1,TRBV12-3/TRBV12-4,few,.
TGTGCCTGCAGGCGGACATCTAACTATGGCTACACCTTC,CACRRTSNYGYTF,TRBJ1-2,TRBV30,.,.
TGTGCCAGCAGTTTATCGCTGGACAGGGGGCGCGATGGCTACACCTTC,CASSLSLDRGRDGYTF,TRBJ1-2,TRBV27,many,TRBD1
TGCGCCAGCAGCCAAGTCGGACAGGGGGCTAGGGAGCAGTACTTC,CASSQVGQGAREQYF,TRBJ2-7,TRBV4-1,.,TRBD1
TGTGCCACCAGCCGTGGAGCAGGGGAAGGAGATACGCAGTATTTT,CATSRGAGEGDTQYF,TRBJ2-3,TRBV4-2,.,.
TGTGCCTGGAGACGGGGAGGGATGGGCCTTTTTGATAATTCACCCCTCCACTTT,CAWRRGGMGLFDNSPLHF,TRBJ1-6,TRBV30,.,.
TGTGCCAGCAGCTTAGGGAGGAGGAACACCGGGGAGCTGTTTTTT,CASSLGRRNTGELFF,TRBJ2-2,TRBV11-2,.,.
TGTGCCAGCAGCTTAGATGGGGGGAATGGCTTTTCCTACGAGCAGTACTTC,CASSLDGGNGFSYEQYF,TRBJ2-7,TRBV7-2,once,.